This T cell receptor beta chain comes out of a study of tumor-infiltrating lymphocytes in primary liver carcinoma. Germline CDR1 is MDHEN and CDR2 is SYDVKM. This CDR3 contains 15 residues. Germline trimming cut 4 bases from V and 6 bases from J; bases unmatched to any gene: 7. Joint extraction of RNA and DNA used about 17-30 mg of bulk tissue that was unsorted. This clonotype was recorded many times. Its specificity is unknown. General study findings and limits: Compared with tumor region pairs, tumor-adjacent and tumor-blood pairs overlapped less. Significantly greater top-250-clone fractions characterized tumors relative to blood (p = 0.039).

Constant-region priming of roughly 500 ng total RNA yielded TCR beta cDNA. It was through three nested multiplex PCR rounds of slightly modified ARM-PCR that TCR beta libraries arose. It was with TRBV1-TRBV30 forward primers and a C-beta reverse primer that the first two PCR rounds were run, at roughly 9 cycles each. TCRdb redid the calling of the multiplex PCR reads with MiXCR, one entry per CDR3 protein. The sample holds some 40,000 distinct CDR3 sequences, 75% seen once. The gene calls are TRBV28 and TRBJ2-2, with TRBD2 matching 8 bases. This clonotype was obtained from a man in his forties or fifties with primary liver carcinoma and hepatitis B virus infection. The sequencing sample was made of tumor-adjacent normal liver tissue. CDR3 bases: TGTGCCAGCAGTTACAGGGCGGGAGGCGCCGGGGAGCTGTTTTTT. It yields the protein CASSYRAGGAGELFF.